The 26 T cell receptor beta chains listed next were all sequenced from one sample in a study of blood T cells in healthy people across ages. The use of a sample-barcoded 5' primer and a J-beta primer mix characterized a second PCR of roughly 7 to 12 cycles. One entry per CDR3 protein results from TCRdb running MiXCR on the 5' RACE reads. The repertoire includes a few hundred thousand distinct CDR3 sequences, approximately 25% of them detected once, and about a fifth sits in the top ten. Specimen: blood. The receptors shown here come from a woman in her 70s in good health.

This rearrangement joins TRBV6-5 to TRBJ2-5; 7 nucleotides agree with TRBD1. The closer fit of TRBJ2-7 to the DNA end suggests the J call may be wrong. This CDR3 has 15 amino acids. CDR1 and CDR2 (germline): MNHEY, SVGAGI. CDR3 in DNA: TGTGCCAGCAGTTACTGGGGACAGACCCCCTACGAGCAGTACTTC. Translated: CASSYWGQTPYEQYF.

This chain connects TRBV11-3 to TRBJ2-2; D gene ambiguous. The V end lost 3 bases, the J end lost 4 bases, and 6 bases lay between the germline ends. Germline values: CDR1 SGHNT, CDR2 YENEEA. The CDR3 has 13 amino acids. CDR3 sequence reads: CASSFPATGELFF. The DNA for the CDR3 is TGTGCCAGCAGCTTCCCTGCCACCGGGGAGCTGTTTTTT. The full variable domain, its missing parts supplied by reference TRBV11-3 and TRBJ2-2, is EAGVVQSPRYKIIEKKQPVAFWCNPISGHNTLYWYLQNLGQGPELLIRYENEEAVDDSQLPKDRFSAERLKGVDSTLKIQPAELGDSAVYLCASSFPATGELFFGEGSRLTVL.

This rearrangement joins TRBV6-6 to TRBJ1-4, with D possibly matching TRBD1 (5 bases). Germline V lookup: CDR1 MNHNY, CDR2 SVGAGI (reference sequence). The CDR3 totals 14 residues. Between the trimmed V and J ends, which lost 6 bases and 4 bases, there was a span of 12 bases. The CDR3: CASRWTRNNEKLFF. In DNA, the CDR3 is TGTGCCAGCAGGTGGACACGGAATAATGAAAAACTGTTTTTT.

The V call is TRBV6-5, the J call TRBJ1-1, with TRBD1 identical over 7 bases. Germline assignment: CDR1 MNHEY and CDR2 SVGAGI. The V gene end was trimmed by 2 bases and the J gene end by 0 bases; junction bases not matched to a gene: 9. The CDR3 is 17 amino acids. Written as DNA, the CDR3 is TGTGCCAGCAGTTACCGGGTGACAGGGACGGTGAACACTGAAGCTTTCTTT. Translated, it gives CASSYRVTGTVNTEAFF.

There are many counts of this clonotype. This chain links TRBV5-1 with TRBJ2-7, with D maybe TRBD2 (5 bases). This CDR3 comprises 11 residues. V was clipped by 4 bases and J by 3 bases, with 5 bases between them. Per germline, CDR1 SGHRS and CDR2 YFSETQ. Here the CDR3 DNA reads TGCGCCAGCAGCGACTACTACGAGCAGTACTTC. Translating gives CASSDYYEQYF.

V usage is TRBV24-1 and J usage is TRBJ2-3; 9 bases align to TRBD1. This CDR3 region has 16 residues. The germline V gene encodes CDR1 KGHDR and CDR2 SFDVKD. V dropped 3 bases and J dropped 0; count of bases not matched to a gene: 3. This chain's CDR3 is CATSDNTGGSTDTQYF. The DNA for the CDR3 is TGTGCCACCAGTGATAATACAGGGGGCAGCACAGATACGCAGTATTTT.

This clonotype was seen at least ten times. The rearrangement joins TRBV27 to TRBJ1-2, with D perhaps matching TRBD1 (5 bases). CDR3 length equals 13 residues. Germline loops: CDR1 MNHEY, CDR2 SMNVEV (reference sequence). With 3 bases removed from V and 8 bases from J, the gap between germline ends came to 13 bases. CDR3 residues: CASSFGGTLGYTF. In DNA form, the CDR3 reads TGTGCCAGCAGTTTTGGGGGGACTCTAGGCTACACCTTC.

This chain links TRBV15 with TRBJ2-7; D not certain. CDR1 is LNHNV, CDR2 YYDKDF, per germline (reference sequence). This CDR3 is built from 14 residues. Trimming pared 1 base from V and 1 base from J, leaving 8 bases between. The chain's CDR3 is CATSRGGVSYEQYF. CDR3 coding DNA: TGTGCCACCAGCAGAGGAGGCGTTTCCTACGAGCAGTACTTC.

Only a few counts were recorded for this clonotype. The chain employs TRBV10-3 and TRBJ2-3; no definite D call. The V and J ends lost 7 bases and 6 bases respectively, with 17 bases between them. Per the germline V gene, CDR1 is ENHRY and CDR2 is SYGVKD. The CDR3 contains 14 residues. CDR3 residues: CAINNDSNWDTQYF. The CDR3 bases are TGTGCCATCAATAACGACTCTAATTGGGATACGCAGTATTTT.

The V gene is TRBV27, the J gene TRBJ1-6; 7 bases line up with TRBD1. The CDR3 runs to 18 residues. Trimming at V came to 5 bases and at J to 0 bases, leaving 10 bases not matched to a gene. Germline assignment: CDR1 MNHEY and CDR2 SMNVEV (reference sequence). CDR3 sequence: CASSAGGRLSSYNSPLHF. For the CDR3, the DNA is TGTGCCAGCAGTGCAGGGGGAAGGCTTTCCTCCTATAATTCACCCCTCCACTTT.

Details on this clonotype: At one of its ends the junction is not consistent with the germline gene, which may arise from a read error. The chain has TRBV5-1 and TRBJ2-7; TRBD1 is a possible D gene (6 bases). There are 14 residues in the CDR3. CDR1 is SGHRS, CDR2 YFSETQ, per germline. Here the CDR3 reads CASSLGVGGYEQYF. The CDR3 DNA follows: TGTGCCAGCAGTTTAGGGGTAGGGGGCTACGAGCAGTACTTC.

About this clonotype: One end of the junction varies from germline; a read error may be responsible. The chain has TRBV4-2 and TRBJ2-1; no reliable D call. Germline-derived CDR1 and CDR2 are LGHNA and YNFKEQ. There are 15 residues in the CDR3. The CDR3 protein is CASSPGTASYNERFF. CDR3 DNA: TGTGCCAGCAGCCCTGGTACGGCTTCTTACAATGAGCGGTTCTTC.

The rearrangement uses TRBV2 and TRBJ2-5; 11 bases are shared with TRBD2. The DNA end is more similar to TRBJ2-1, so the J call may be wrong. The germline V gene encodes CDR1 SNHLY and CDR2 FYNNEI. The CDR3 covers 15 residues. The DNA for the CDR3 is TGTGCCAGCAGAAAGGAGACTAGCGGGAACAATGAGCAGTTCTTC. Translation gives CASRKETSGNNEQFF.

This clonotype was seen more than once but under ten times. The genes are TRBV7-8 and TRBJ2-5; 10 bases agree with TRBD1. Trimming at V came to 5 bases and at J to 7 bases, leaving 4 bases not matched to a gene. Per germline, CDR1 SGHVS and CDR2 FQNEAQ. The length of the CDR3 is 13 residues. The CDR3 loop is CASSLRTGGTQYF. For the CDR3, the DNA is TGTGCCAGCAGCCTACGGACAGGGGGGACCCAGTACTTC.

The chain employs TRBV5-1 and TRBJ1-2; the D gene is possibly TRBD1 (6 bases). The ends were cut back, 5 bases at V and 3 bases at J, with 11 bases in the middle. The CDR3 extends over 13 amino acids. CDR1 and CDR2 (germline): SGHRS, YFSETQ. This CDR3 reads CASRTGSYYGYTF. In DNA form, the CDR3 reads TGCGCCAGCAGGACAGGATCTTACTATGGCTACACCTTC.

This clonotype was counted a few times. CDR3 protein: CASSLERGGGQETQYF. Written as DNA, the CDR3 is TGCGCCAGCAGCTTGGAACGCGGGGGGGGACAAGAGACCCAGTACTTC. The chain combines TRBV5-1 with TRBJ2-5; 9 bases agree with TRBD2. The CDR3 totals 16 residues. The J segment lost 2 bases and the V segment lost 0 bases, leaving 5 bases of the junction unmatched. Looked up from germline, CDR1 is SGHRS and CDR2 is YFSETQ.

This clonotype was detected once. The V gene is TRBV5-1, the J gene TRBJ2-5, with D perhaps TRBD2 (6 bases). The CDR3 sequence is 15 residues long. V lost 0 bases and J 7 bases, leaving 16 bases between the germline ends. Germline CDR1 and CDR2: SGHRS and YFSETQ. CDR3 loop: CASSLGDSSSTTQYF. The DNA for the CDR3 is TGCGCCAGCAGCTTGGGGGACTCCTCATCAACGACCCAGTACTTC.

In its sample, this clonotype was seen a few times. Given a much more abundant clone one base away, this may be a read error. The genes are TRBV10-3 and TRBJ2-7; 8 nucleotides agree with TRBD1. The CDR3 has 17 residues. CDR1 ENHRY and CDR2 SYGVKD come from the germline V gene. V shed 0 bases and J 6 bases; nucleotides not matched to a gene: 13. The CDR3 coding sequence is TGTGCCATCAGTGAGTCAGCACAGGGGGGACCTTACTGCGAGCAGTACTTC. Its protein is CAISESAQGGPYCEQYF.

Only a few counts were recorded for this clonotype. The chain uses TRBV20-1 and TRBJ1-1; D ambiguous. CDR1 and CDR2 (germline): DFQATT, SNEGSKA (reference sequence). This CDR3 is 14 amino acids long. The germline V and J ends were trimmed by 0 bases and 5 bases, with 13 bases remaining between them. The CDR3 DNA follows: TGCAGTGCTAGAGAGACTGACTTTAGGACTGAAGCTTTCTTT. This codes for CSARETDFRTEAFF.

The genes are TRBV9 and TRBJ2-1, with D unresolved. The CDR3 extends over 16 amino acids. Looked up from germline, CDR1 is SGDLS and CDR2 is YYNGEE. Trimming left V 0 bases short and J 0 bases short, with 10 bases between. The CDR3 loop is CASSVDQASSYNEQFF. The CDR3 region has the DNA TGTGCCAGCAGCGTAGATCAGGCGAGCTCCTACAATGAGCAGTTCTTC.

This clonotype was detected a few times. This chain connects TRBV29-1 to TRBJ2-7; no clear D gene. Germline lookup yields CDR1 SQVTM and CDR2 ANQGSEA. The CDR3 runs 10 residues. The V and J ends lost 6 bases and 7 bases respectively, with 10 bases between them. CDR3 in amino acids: CSVYGQEQYF. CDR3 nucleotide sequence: TGCAGCGTGTACGGGCAGGAGCAGTACTTC.

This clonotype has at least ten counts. The CDR3 DNA follows: TGTGCCAGCAGCGCTACCCATCCTCCCCGTGGCTACACCTTC. It translates to CASSATHPPRGYTF. The V and J genes are TRBV9 and TRBJ1-2; no definite D call. Trimming pared 3 bases from V and 7 bases from J, leaving 16 bases between. The CDR3 runs 14 residues. Germline CDR1 is SGDLS and CDR2 is YYNGEE.

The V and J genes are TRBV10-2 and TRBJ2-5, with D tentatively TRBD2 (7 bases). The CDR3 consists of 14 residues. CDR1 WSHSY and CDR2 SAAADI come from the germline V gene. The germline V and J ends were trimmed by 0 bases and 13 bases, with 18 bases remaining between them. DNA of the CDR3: TGCGCCAGCAGTGAGTCGACGGACGGGGGGCTGGCGTACTTC. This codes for CASSESTDGGLAYF.

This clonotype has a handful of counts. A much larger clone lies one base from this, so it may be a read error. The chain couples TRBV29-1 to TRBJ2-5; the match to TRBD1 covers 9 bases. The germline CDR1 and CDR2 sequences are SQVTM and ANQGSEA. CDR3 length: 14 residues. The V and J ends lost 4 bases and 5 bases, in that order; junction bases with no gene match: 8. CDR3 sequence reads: CSVAAQGAGETQYF. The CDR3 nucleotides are TGCAGCGTTGCTGCACAGGGGGCCGGGGAGACCCAGTACTTC.

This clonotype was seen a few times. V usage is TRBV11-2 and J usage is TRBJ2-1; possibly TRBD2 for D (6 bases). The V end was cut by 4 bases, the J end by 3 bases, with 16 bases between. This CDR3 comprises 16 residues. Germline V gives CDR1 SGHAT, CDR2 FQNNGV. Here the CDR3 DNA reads TGTGCCAGCAGCTCCTCGGGGAGCGGGCTCTACAATGAGCAGTTCTTC. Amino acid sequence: CASSSSGSGLYNEQFF.

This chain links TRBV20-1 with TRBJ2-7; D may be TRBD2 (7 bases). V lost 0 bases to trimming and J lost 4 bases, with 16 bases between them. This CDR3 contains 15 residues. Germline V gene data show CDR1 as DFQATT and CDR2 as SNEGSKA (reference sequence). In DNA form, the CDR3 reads TGCAGTGCTAGAGATCCGAGGGGGGGCCTGTACGAGCAGTACTTC. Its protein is CSARDPRGGLYEQYF.